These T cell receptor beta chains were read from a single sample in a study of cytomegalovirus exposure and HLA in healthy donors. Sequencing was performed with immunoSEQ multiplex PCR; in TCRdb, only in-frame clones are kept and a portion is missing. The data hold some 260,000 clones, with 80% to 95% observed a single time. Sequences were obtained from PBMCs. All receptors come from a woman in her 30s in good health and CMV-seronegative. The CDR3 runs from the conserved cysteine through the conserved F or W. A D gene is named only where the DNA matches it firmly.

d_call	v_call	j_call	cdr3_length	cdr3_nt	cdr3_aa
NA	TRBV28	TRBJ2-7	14	TGTGCCAGCAGGGGCGAATCCCCGTTCGGCGAGCAGTACTTC	CASRGESPFGEQYF
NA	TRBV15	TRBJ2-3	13	TGTGCCACCAGCATGGTAGGGTCAGATACGCAGTATTTT	CATSMVGSDTQYF
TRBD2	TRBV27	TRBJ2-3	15	TGTGCCAGCACCGGACTAGCGGGAGCCCCAGATACGCAGTATTTT	CASTGLAGAPDTQYF
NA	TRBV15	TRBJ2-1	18	TGTGCCACCAGCACAAACCCTACCGGGACCATAGGGGGGGTCGAGCAGTTCTTC	CATSTNPTGTIGGVEQFF
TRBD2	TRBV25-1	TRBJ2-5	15	TGTGCCAGCAGTGACCGGGAGGGCTCCCAAGAGACCCAGTACTTC	CASSDREGSQETQYF
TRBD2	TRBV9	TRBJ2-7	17	TGTGCCAGCAGCGTAGAACCCACCGGGACTAGCGGGACCGAGCAGTACTTC	CASSVEPTGTSGTEQYF
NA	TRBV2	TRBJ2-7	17	TGTGCCAGCAGAAGGAGAGGGACCCGGGAGACCTCCTACGAGCAGTACTTC	CASRRRGTRETSYEQYF
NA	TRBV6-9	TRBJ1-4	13	TGTGCCAGCCTCGGAGGGTTGAACGAAAAACTGTTTTTT	CASLGGLNEKLFF
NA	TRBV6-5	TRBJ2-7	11	TGTGCCAGCAGGTCACTCTACGAGCAGTACTTC	CASRSLYEQYF
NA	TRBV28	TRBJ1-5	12	TGTGCCAGCGGGAACCAGGGGCAGCCCCAGCATTTT	CASGNQGQPQHF
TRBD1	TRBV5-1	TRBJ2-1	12	TGCGCCAGCAGCCCGGGACAGGCGGGGCAGTTCTTC	CASSPGQAGQFF
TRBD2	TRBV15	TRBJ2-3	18	TGTGCCACCAGCAGAGACCTAGCGGGAGCATCGGGCACAGATACGCAGTATTTT	CATSRDLAGASGTDTQYF
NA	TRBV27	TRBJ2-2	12	TGTGCCAGCCTACCACCCACCGGGGAGCTGTTTTTT	CASLPPTGELFF
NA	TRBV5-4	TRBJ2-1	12	TGTGCCAGCAGCTCTCCTGAGGGGAGGCAGTTCTTC	CASSSPEGRQFF
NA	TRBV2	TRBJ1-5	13	TGTGCCAGCAGTGTCGAGACAAGAGAGCCCCAGCATTTT	CASSVETREPQHF
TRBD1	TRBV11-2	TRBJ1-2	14	TGTGCCAGCAGCGCGGGACAGGGGAACTATGGCTACACCTTC	CASSAGQGNYGYTF
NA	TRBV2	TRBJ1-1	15	TGTGCCAGCAGTGAATTCCTCGGGGATCGCACTGAAGCTTTCTTT	CASSEFLGDRTEAFF
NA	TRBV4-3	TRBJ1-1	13	TGCGCCAGCACTTCTGAGCTGAACACTGAAGCTTTCTTT	CASTSELNTEAFF
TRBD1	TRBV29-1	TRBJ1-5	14	TGCAGCGTGTCTGGGACAGGGATCAATCAGCCCCAGCATTTT	CSVSGTGINQPQHF
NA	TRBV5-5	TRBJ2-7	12	TGTGCCAGCAGCTCTGTCTCCTACGAGCAGTACTTC	CASSSVSYEQYF
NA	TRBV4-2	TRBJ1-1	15	TGTGCCAGCAGCCATCTCAGAGACGCGAACACTGAAGCTTTCTTT	CASSHLRDANTEAFF
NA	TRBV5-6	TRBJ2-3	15	TGTGCCAGCAGCTTGGGACGCACCCCTCCAGATACGCAGTATTTT	CASSLGRTPPDTQYF
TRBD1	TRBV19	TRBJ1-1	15	TGTGCCAGCGCTAGAGCGGGACAGGCTAACACTGAAGCTTTCTTT	CASARAGQANTEAFF
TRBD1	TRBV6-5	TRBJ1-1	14	TGTGCCAGCAGTCCGCCAACAGGGGCCACTGAAGCTTTCTTT	CASSPPTGATEAFF
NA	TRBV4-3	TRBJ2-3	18	TGCGCCAGCAGCCAAGAAGGGGTGGTGGGAGTGAACACAGATACGCAGTATTTT	CASSQEGVVGVNTDTQYF
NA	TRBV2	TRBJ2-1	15	TGTGCCAGCAGTGATTTCGGGTTCCCTAACAATGAGCAGTTCTTC	CASSDFGFPNNEQFF
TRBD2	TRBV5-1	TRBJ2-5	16	TGCGCCAGCAGCGTTAGCGGGGGAGGTTGGGGCGAGACCCAGTACTTC	CASSVSGGGWGETQYF
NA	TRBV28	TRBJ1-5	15	TGTGCCAGCAGTTTAGGGGGGCTTAGCAATCAGCCCCAGCATTTT	CASSLGGLSNQPQHF